This T cell receptor beta chain emerged from a study of T cell repertoires and leukemia-associated antigens (dated by TCRdb to the late 2010s). Background on the whole study: Each sample yielded about 5.1 to 7 million read pairs and roughly 3.3 to 5.0 million effective reads, approximately 15 million effective reads overall. In vitro peptide stimulation of healthy T cells was used with the aim of identifying the antigen recognized by a TCR Vbeta21 clone previously found in CML patients. The full study reports these points: The four groups showed no significant differences in numbers of Vbeta genes (about 60), Jbeta genes (under 15), VDJ rearrangements, or unique CDR3s. Direct testing of the expanded clones' antigen specificity and function was not done, and further investigation was required.

Reading the germline V gene gives CDR1 KGHSH and CDR2 LQKENI. The CDR3 contains 17 residues, cysteine and phenylalanine counted. The entry retains the CDR3 DNA only, 51 bases that are in frame from base 1. As a first step, CD3+ T cells were rested overnight at about 2.5 million cells/mL in RPMI 1640 lacking fetal bovine serum. Following the manufacturer's instructions, MACS immunomagnetic beads were used to pull CD3+ T cells out of the PBMCs. TRIzol reagent was used to extract total RNA from the cultured T cells. TCRbeta libraries were amplified from RNA by 5' rapid amplification of cDNA ends (5'RACE). Library concentration and integrity were checked with Qubit, an Agilent instrument, and quantitative PCR before sequencing. Sequencing of qualified libraries was performed on Illumina HiSeq or MiSeq by a commercial service provider. The original pipeline was this. MiXCR version 1.8.2 was used to identify TCR sequences in each sample. Qualified clones required a CDR3 longer than four amino acids, an in-frame nucleotide length, and no stop codon. A read containing the complete CDR3 structure was counted as an effective read. Expanded clones were validated by RT-PCR with 24 Vbeta primers, GeneScan spectratyping, and Sanger sequencing. TCRdb reprocessing: public reads trimmed at Q25 with fastp, clones called with MiXCR, in-frame beta chains kept. Rows with one shared CDR3 protein collapse into an entry with the most common genes and DNA. The V and J calls and clone size come from TCRdb's table, not from the authors' own analysis. For this sample there are 13,000 to 15,000 distinct CDR3 sequences; approximately 39% appear just once. The ten largest clones take up approximately 8.7% of the sample.

A note on this clonotype: Its antigen is not yet known. Relative to the germline gene, one junction end is altered; a read error may explain this.

The V and J genes are TRBV18 and TRBJ2-3, with a tentative D call of TRBD1 or TRBD2, each matching 5 bases. Sequenced sample: CD3+ T cells sorted from blood and cultured. The sequence derives from a female donor in good health. The DNA sequence is TGTGCCGGCTCACCGATAGGGACGGGAAGCATAGGAGATACGCAGTATTTT. Protein translation: CAGSPIGTGSIGDTQYF. Supplemented by the reference TRBV18 and TRBJ2-3 proteins around the CDR3, the complete variable domain is NAGVMQNPRHLVRRRGQEARLRCSPMKGHSHVYWYRQLPEEGLKFMVYLQKENIIDESGMPKERFSAEFPKEGPSILRIQQVVRGDSAAYFCAGSPIGTGSIGDTQYFGPGTRLTVL.